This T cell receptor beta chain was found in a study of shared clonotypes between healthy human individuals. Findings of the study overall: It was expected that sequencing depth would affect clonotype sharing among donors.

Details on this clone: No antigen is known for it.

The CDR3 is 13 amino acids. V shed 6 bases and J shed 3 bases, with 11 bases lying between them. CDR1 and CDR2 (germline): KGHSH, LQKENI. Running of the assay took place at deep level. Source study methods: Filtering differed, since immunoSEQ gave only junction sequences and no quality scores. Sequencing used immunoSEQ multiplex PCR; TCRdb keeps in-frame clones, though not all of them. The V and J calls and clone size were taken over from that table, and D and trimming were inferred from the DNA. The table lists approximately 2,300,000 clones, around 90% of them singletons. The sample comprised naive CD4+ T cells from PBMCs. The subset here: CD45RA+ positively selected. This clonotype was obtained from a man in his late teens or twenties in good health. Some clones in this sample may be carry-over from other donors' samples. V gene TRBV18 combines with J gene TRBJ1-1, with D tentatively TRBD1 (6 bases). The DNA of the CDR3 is TGTGCCAGCTCCACTACAGGGTACACTGAAGCTTTCTTT. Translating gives CASSTTGYTEAFF.